The 6 T cell receptor beta chains listed next were all sequenced from one sample in a study of cytomegalovirus exposure and HLA in healthy donors. Amplification used 60 Vbeta primers and 13 Jbeta primers. Sequencing used immunoSEQ multiplex PCR; TCRdb keeps in-frame clones, though not all of them. The sample holds 200,000 to 300,000 clones, around 80% seen once. The sample comprised PBMCs. All receptors come from a woman in her forties in good health and CMV-seropositive.

The CDR3 bases are TGTGCCAGCAGGGGGACAGCGGAAACTTTCTTT. Protein: CASRGTAETFF. This rearrangement joins TRBV7-9 to TRBJ1-1, with TRBD1 identical over 7 bases. The germline V gene encodes CDR1 SEHNR and CDR2 FQNEAQ (reference sequence). J gave up 12 bases and V 6 bases, and 7 bases lay outside the gene matches. The CDR3 extends over 11 amino acids.

This rearrangement joins TRBV14 to TRBJ2-1, with TRBD2 identical over 14 bases. Trimming cost V 7 bases and J 0 bases; bases outside gene matches: 8. This CDR3 is built from 18 residues. Germline values: CDR1 SGHDN, CDR2 FVKESK. The CDR3 bases are TGTGCCAGCACCCCGGGACTAGCGGGAGACTTCTCCTACAATGAGCAGTTCTTC. This sequence encodes CASTPGLAGDFSYNEQFF. Together with reference TRBV14 and TRBJ2-1, the CDR3 gives the full variable domain: EAGVTQFPSHSVIEKGQTVTLRCDPISGHDNLYWYRRVMGKEIKFLLHFVKESKQDESGMPNNRFLAERTGGTYSTLKVQPAELEDSGVYFCASTPGLAGDFSYNEQFFGPGTRLTVL.

The CDR3 DNA reads TGTGCCAGCAGCTTGGGACAGGGCCATCAGCCCCAGCATTTT. The encoded protein is CASSLGQGHQPQHF. The chain joins TRBV7-9 to TRBJ1-5; 9 nucleotides line up with TRBD1. The germline gives CDR1 SEHNR, CDR2 FQNEAQ (reference sequence). With V trimmed by 3 bases and J by 5 bases, 2 bases remained unmatched. The CDR3 loop spans 14 amino acids.

The sample holds a few counts of this clone. The rearrangement links TRBV23-1 to TRBJ2-7, with 8 bases matching TRBD2. TRBV23-1 is designated an ORF whose function remains uncertain. The CDR3 is 12 amino acids. The CDR3 is CGGSGENYEQYF. The CDR3 DNA follows: TGCGGGGGTAGCGGGGAGAACTACGAGCAGTACTTC.

Notes on this clone: One junction end disagrees with the germline gene, perhaps due to a read error. The same CDR3 can be traced to other DNA sequences in this sample. The rearrangement joins TRBV19 to TRBJ1-1; a weak D match, TRBD1 (6 bases). The CDR3 consists of 15 residues. Germline V gene lookup returns CDR1 LNHDA and CDR2 SQIVND (reference sequence). The CDR3 spells CASSIRAGAVTEAFF. CDR3 nucleotide sequence: TGTGCCAGTAGTATACGCGCGGGGGCCGTTACTGAGGCTTTCTTT.

The chain is built from TRBV30 and TRBJ2-5; maybe TRBD1 (6 bases). TRBJ2-7 explains the end of the DNA better; the J call may be wrong. The CDR3 has 14 residues. Germline V gene data show CDR1 as GTSNPN and CDR2 as SVGIG (reference sequence). The CDR3 region is CAWSIRGASYEQYF. CDR3 nucleotide sequence: TGTGCCTGGAGTATCAGGGGTGCCTCCTACGAGCAGTACTTC.